The table lists the clone carrying this T cell receptor (beta chain) with a few counts. Antigen specificity is unknown. Sequencing of cultured CD4+ T cell DNA used the Oncomine TCR Beta short-read assay. Genomic DNA was extracted from cultured CD4+ T cells. MiXCR was run by TCRdb on the PCR reads, yielding one entry per CDR3 protein. Among thousands of distinct CDR3 sequences, 33% were seen once, and the ten largest hold more than 30%. The record originates from a study of vaccination and CD4 T cells after COVID-19. CDR1 and CDR2 (germline): DFQATT, SNEGSKA (reference sequence). The J segment lost 8 bases and the V segment lost 5 bases, leaving 10 bases of the junction unmatched. This CDR3 has 14 amino acids. As to treatment: roughly 10-day PBMC culture with coronavirus spike peptide pools or control peptides (ViraFEST assay). The unexposed donor's CD4+ T cells were collected before the COVID-19 pandemic (2011-2018).

The sample taken for sequencing was CD4+ T cells from blood, cultured in vitro. This TCR came from a human donor in good health. V is TRBV20-1 and J is TRBJ1-3; 9 bases fit TRBD1. The CDR3 DNA sequence: TGCAGTGCTCCACAGGGGGCTAGTCGACACACCATATATTTT. This gives the protein CSAPQGASRHTIYF.